Listed below are T cell receptor beta chains from one sample, sequenced in a study of cytomegalovirus exposure and HLA in healthy donors. Method: immunoSEQ multiplex PCR; TCRdb's copy keeps in-frame clones and lacks some. The repertoire holds some 270,000 clones, with approximately 80% as singletons. Material for sequencing was PBMCs. These receptors came from a girl aged 2 to 10 in good health and CMV-seronegative. Each CDR3 is given with its conserved first and last residue. D genes are given only for firm matches. Clone size is shown for a subset of rows, as once, few, many or a class of expanded clone.

TRBJ2-7 . . TRBV2 TGTGCCAGCAGACACCGGACTACATCCTTATCCTACGAGCAGTACTTC CASRHRTTSLSYEQYF
TRBJ1-2 . . TRBV20-1 TGCAGTGCTACCTGGACAGTGGGTTACACCTTC CSATWTVGYTF
TRBJ2-2 . . TRBV21-1 TGTGCCAGCAGCAAAGTGCCGGGACTAGCGGGAGGGAGGAACACCGGGGAGCTGTTTTTT CASSKVPGLAGGRNTGELFF
TRBJ1-3 . . TRBV7-9 TGTGCCAGCAGCTTGCAGGGTACCCTCTCTGGAAACACCATATATTTT CASSLQGTLSGNTIYF
TRBJ2-7 once TRBD2 TRBV28 TGTGCCAGCAAGGCGGGAGGCTCTTACGAGCAGTACTTC CASKAGGSYEQYF
TRBJ2-1 . TRBD2 TRBV9 TGTGCCAGCAGCGGCACAGCGGGAGGGAGTATAGAGGACTACAATGAGCAGTTCTTC CASSGTAGGSIEDYNEQFF
TRBJ2-1 . TRBD2 TRBV27 TGTGCCAGCAGTTTACAAAGAATTAGCGGGAGGCCGGAACAAATTTACAATGAGCAGTTCTTC CASSLQRISGRPEQIYNEQFF
TRBJ2-2 . . TRBV12-5 TGTGCTAGTGGTTTGGTACTTGGGGGCCAGGGGGAGGTTACCGGGGAGCTGTTTTTT CASGLVLGGQGEVTGELFF
TRBJ2-3 . . TRBV6-6 TGTGCCAGCAGTTCTCCTCCCAGCACAGATACGCAGTATTTT CASSSPPSTDTQYF
TRBJ2-1 few . TRBV27 TGTGCCAGCAGTCAACAGGGACCCTCCTACAATGAGCAGTTCTTC CASSQQGPSYNEQFF
TRBJ2-1 . TRBD1 TRBV9 TGTGCCAGCAGCGAGCCCCGGGACAGGGGCTACAATGAGCAGTTCTTC CASSEPRDRGYNEQFF
TRBJ1-5 . . TRBV19 TGTGCCAGTAGTATTTTACAGTTCAATAGCAATCAGCCCCAGCATTTT CASSILQFNSNQPQHF
TRBJ1-1 . . TRBV7-6 TGTGCCAGCAGCCAAAACGGGGGGAACACTGAAGCTTTCTTT CASSQNGGNTEAFF
TRBJ2-1 . . TRBV7-6 TGTGCCAGCAGCTTAACCGCGTCTTTGGACAATGAGCAGTTCTTC CASSLTASLDNEQFF
TRBJ1-5 . TRBD1 TRBV19 TGTGCCAGTAGTAGTTACAGGGGTAACCAGCCCCAGCATTTT CASSSYRGNQPQHF
TRBJ2-7 once . TRBV4-1 TGCGCCAGCAGCAAAACGACAGAACTCTCCTACGAGCAGTACTTC CASSKTTELSYEQYF
TRBJ2-7 . . TRBV27 TGTGCCAGCAGTTTATCCTCAAGGAAGGGGTCCTACGAGCAGTACTTC CASSLSSRKGSYEQYF
TRBJ1-2 . TRBD1 TRBV6-1 TGTGCCAGCAGTGAAAGGGACAGTATGCAACCTCCCTTC CASSERDSMQPPF
TRBJ1-6 . TRBD1 TRBV2 TGTGCCAGCAGTGTAAGACAGGGGGCGAATTCACCCCTCCACTTT CASSVRQGANSPLHF
TRBJ2-3 . . TRBV5-1 TGCGCCAGTAACACGGGTGTTAGCACAGATACGCAGTATTTT CASNTGVSTDTQYF
TRBJ2-2 once TRBD1 TRBV5-1 TGCGCCAGCAGCAGAAGGGACAGGGGCGCCGGGGACACCGGGGAGCTGTTTTTT CASSRRDRGAGDTGELFF
TRBJ2-3 . TRBD2 TRBV10-3 TGTGCCATCAGTGGGGTAGCGGGAGGCACAGATACGCAGTATTTT CAISGVAGGTDTQYF
TRBJ1-1 . . TRBV10-3 TGTGCCATCAGATCTGGGCCCCCAACGACGTCGAACACTGAAGCTTTCTTT CAIRSGPPTTSNTEAFF
TRBJ1-2 . TRBD1 TRBV20-1 TGCAGTGCTCACGACAGGGCCTACACCTTC CSAHDRAYTF
TRBJ1-4 . TRBD1 TRBV5-1 TGCGCCAGCAGCTTAGACAGGGAGAAACTGTTTTTT CASSLDREKLFF
TRBJ2-2 . TRBD2 TRBV9 TGTGCCAGCAGCGTAGGCGGGGGGAACACCGGGGAGCTGTTTTTT CASSVGGGNTGELFF
TRBJ2-1 . TRBD2 TRBV6-5 TGTGCCAGCAGTTACGGGACTAGCCTACATGAGCAGTTCTTC CASSYGTSLHEQFF
TRBJ1-2 . TRBD1 TRBV6-5 TGTGCCAGCAGGCCGGACAGGGCCTATGGCTACACCTTC CASRPDRAYGYTF
TRBJ1-6 . TRBD1 TRBV11-2 TGTGCCAGCAGCTTAAGACAGGGGTACAATTCACCCCTCCACTTT CASSLRQGYNSPLHF
TRBJ2-1 . . TRBV29-1 TGCAGCGTTTACACGGGACTTCCTTACAATGAGCAGTTCTTC CSVYTGLPYNEQFF
TRBJ2-7 . . TRBV4-1 TGCGCCAGCAGCCAAGAAGCCGCAAAAGAGGGATACGAGCAGTACTTC CASSQEAAKEGYEQYF
TRBJ1-5 . . TRBV19 TGTGCCAGTACGTCCAGGGATAGCAATCAGCCCCAGCATTTT CASTSRDSNQPQHF
TRBJ2-7 . TRBD2 TRBV4-2 TGTGCCAGCAGCCAAACTAGCGGGGAATACGAGCAGTACTTC CASSQTSGEYEQYF
TRBJ2-7 . TRBD2 TRBV10-3 TGTGCCTCCGCGGGAGCTTTCCCCTACGAGCAGTACTTC CASAGAFPYEQYF
TRBJ1-2 . TRBD1 TRBV10-3 TGTGCCATCAGTGAGCGGGAGACAGGGCATGTTTACTATGGCTACACCTTC CAISERETGHVYYGYTF
TRBJ1-2 once TRBD1 TRBV27 TGTGCCAGCCATACCGCCGGACAGGACAATGGCTACACCTTC CASHTAGQDNGYTF
TRBJ2-7 . . TRBV7-2 TGTGCCAGCAGCTCGATCGGGCTAGCATACGAGCAGTACTTC CASSSIGLAYEQYF
TRBJ2-1 . TRBD2 TRBV28 TGTGCCAGCAGTTTTTCCGGGACTAGCGGTTACAATGAGCAGTTCTTC CASSFSGTSGYNEQFF
TRBJ1-1 . TRBD1 TRBV18 TGTGCCAGCTCACCGGGACAGGGAGGCACTGAAGCTTTCTTT CASSPGQGGTEAFF
TRBJ2-5 . TRBD1 TRBV14 TGTGCCAGCAGCCACTGGACAGGAGAAGAGACCCAGCACTTC CASSHWTGEETQHF
TRBJ1-2 . . TRBV6-4 TGTGCCAGCAGTGAACCGGCAGGGCAAAACTATGGCTACACCTTC CASSEPAGQNYGYTF
TRBJ2-3 . . TRBV6-4 TGTGCCACCCGGCGCAGGGGCACAGATACGCAGTATTTT CATRRRGTDTQYF
TRBJ1-1 . . TRBV28 TGTGCCACCTCTCCGGGGGGTTGGACTGAAGCTTTCTTT CATSPGGWTEAFF
TRBJ2-4 many TRBD1 TRBV10-1 TGCGCCAGCAGTGAAGGGGGCCTAGCCAAAAACATTCAGTACTTC CASSEGGLAKNIQYF
TRBJ1-1 . . TRBV7-9 TGTGCCAGCAGTCCTACAGGGACTGAAGCTTTCTTT CASSPTGTEAFF
TRBJ1-2 . . TRBV18 TGTGCCAGCTCACTCCTGGAGAACTATGGCTACACCTTC CASSLLENYGYTF
TRBJ2-7 . . TRBV10-3 TGTGCCATCAGTGAGCCCAACCATGGGCGAGACGAGCAGTACTTC CAISEPNHGRDEQYF
TRBJ1-1 . . TRBV5-5 TGTGCCAGCAGCTTGCCCAGGGATTGGGGCCGGCCTGAAGCTTTCTTT CASSLPRDWGRPEAFF
TRBJ1-1 . TRBD1 TRBV6-1 TGTGCCAGCAGTGAAGGAGGACAGGGGACGAACACTGAAGCTTTCTTT CASSEGGQGTNTEAFF
TRBJ2-4 few TRBD2 TRBV10-1 TGCGCCAGCAGTGAGAGTAGCGGGGAAAGCAAAAACATTCAGTACTTC CASSESSGESKNIQYF
TRBJ2-6 . . TRBV5-6 TGTGCCAGCAGCTTGTACGGGTCTGGGGCCAACGTCCTGACTTTC CASSLYGSGANVLTF
TRBJ1-5 few TRBD1 TRBV7-6 TGTGCCAGCAGCCGCGGGACAGGGAATCAGCCCCAGCATTTT CASSRGTGNQPQHF
TRBJ2-1 . . TRBV5-1 TGCGCCAGCAGCCTGGGTGTAAGAGCCTACAATGAGCAGTTCTTC CASSLGVRAYNEQFF
TRBJ2-1 . TRBD2 TRBV28 TGTGCCAGCAGACCGGGACTAAACTACAATGAGCAGTTCTTC CASRPGLNYNEQFF
TRBJ2-3 . . TRBV4-1 TGCGCCAGCAGCCAATTTGGCCCCACAGATACGCAGTATTTT CASSQFGPTDTQYF